This T cell receptor beta chain was identified in a study of blood T cell repertoires in COVID-19. This table comes from immunoSEQ multiplex PCR, and its TCRdb copy is limited to in-frame clones, with some not included. The sample records about 190,000 clones, about 81% being singletons. This clone was seen more than once but under ten times. Assignment of participants to cohorts was predicated upon participant-reported clinical history. Recovered participants had two consecutive negative NP/OP PCR tests, healthcare professional clearance, or symptom resolution. Between the trimmed V and J ends, which lost 7 bases and 3 bases, there was a span of 12 bases. This CDR3 contains 13 residues. Germline loops: CDR1 SQVTM, CDR2 ANQGSEA.

The sample comprised PBMCs or T cells enriched from blood (not recorded which). The sequence derives from a woman aged 25 to 39 who had recovered from COVID-19. This chain connects TRBV29-1 to TRBJ1-4, with D perhaps TRBD1 (5 bases). The CDR3 here is CSGGLSANEKLFF. As DNA, the CDR3 is TGCAGCGGGGGCCTTTCGGCTAATGAAAAACTGTTTTTT.